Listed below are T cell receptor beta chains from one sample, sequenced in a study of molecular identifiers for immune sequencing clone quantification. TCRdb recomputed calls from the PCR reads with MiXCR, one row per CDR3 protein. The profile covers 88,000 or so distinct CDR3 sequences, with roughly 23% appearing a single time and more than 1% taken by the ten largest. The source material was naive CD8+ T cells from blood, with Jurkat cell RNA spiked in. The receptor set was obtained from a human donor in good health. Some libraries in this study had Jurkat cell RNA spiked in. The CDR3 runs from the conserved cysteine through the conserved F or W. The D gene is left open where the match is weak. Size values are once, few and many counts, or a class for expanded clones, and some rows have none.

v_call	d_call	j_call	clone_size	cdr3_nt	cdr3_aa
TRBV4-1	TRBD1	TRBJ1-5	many	TGCGCCAGCAGCCAAGAGGGACAGGGGACACAGCCCCAGCATTTT	CASSQEGQGTQPQHF
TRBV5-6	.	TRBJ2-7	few	TGTGCCAGCAGCTTCTCCTCCTACGAGCAGTACTTC	CASSFSSYEQYF
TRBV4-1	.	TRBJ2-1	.	TGCGCCAGCCGGGGGAATGAGCAGTTCTTC	CASRGNEQFF
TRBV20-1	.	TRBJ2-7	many	TGCAGTGCTAGTCAACAGCTCACGAAAAAGGACGAGCAGTACTTC	CSASQQLTKKDEQYF
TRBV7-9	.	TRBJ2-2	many	TGTGCCAGCAGCTTCAGGGTCACCGGGGAGCTGTTTTTT	CASSFRVTGELFF
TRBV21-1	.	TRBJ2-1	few	TGTGCCAGCAGGAGACAGTTCTTC	CASRRQFF
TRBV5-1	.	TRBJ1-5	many	TGCGCCAGCAGCTTCTCCACGCCGGTAAATCAGCCCCAGCATTTT	CASSFSTPVNQPQHF
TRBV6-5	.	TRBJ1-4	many	TGTGCCAGCAGTTATTGGTCCGGCAGCCCGAATGAAAAACTGTTTTTT	CASSYWSGSPNEKLFF
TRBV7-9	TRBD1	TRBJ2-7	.	TGTGCCGACAGCTCAGGTTGGGGACAGGGATCCTACGAGCAGTACTTC	CADSSGWGQGSYEQYF
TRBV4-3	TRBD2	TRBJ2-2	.	TGCGCCAGCAGCCAAGAACTAGCGGGACACTTGCCCGGGAAGCTGTTTTTT	CASSQELAGHLPGKLFF
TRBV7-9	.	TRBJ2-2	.	TGTGCCAGCAGCTCAGGACAGACGAACACCGGGGGGCTGTTTTTT	CASSSGQTNTGGLFF
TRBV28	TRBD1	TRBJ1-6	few	TGTGCCAGCAGTTTAAGGGACAGGGTTGATTCACCCCTCCACTTT	CASSLRDRVDSPLHF
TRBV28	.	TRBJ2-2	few	TGTGCCAGCACCGTCACAGTGAACACCGGGGAGCTGTTTTTT	CASTVTVNTGELFF
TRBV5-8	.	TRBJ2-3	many	TGTGCCAGCCCTAGGGGAGATACGCAGTATTTT	CASPRGDTQYF
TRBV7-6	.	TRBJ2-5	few	TGTGCCAGCAGCTTAGACAACTACCAAGAGACCCAGTACTTC	CASSLDNYQETQYF
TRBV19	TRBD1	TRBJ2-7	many	TGTGCCAGTAGAACCGGGACAGGGAACTCCTACGAGCAGTACTTC	CASRTGTGNSYEQYF
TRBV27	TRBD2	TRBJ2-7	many	TGTGCCAGCAGTCTCGCGGGGACTAGCGGCTACGAGCAGTACTTC	CASSLAGTSGYEQYF
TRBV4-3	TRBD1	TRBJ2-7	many	TGCGCCAGCAGCCAAGCAAGGACAGGGAGTGACGAGCAGTACTTC	CASSQARTGSDEQYF
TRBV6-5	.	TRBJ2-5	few	TGTGCCAGCAGTTCCTTCGACAGACTTGAGACCCAGTACTTC	CASSSFDRLETQYF
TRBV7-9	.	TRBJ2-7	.	TGTGCCAGCAGCCGTCCTGGGGTTAACTACGAGCAGTACTTC	CASSRPGVNYEQYF
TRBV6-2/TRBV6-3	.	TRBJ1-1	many	TGTGCCAGCACCCAAGTGGCAGCCACTGAAGCTTTCTTT	CASTQVAATEAFF
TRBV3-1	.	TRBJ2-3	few	TGTGCCAGCAGCCAAGGGCATCGCGGGCGGGGGCCCTACACAGATACGCAGTATTTT	CASSQGHRGRGPYTDTQYF
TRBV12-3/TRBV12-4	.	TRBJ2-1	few	TGTGCCAGCAGTTTAGAGCCTTACAATGAGCAGTTCTTC	CASSLEPYNEQFF
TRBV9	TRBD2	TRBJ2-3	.	TGTGCCAGCAGCGTAACTCGGCGGGGGGCTAGCACAGATACGCAGTATTTT	CASSVTRRGASTDTQYF